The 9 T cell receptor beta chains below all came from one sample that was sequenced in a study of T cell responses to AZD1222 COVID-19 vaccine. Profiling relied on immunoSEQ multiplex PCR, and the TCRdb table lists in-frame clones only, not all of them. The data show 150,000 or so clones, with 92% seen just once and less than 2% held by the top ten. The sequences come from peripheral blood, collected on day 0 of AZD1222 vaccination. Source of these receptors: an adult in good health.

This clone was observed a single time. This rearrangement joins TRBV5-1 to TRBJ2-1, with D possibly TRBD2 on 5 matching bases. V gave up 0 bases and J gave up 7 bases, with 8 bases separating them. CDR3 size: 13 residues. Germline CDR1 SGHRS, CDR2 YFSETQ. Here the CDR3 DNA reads TGCGCCAGCAGCTTGGGGACTTTTAATGAGCAGTTCTTC. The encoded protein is CASSLGTFNEQFF.

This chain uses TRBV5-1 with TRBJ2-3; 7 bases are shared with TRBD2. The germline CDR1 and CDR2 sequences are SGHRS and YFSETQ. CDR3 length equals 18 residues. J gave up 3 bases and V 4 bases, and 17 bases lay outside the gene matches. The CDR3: CASSIGPRAGLGTDTQYF. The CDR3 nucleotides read TGCGCCAGCAGCATTGGTCCGCGAGCGGGGCTAGGGACAGATACGCAGTATTTT.

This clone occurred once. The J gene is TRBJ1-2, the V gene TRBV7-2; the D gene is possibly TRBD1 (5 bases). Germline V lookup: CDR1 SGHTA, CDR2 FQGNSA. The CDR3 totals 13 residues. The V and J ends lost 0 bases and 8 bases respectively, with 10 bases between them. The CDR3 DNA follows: TGTGCCAGCAGCTTAGCAGGGGTTGGCGGCTACACCTTC. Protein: CASSLAGVGGYTF.

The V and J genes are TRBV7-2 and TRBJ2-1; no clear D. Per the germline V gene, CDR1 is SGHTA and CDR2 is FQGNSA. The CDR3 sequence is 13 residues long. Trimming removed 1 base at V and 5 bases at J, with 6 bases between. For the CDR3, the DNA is TGTGCCAGCAGCTTAGTTAAAGACAATGAGCAGTTCTTC. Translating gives CASSLVKDNEQFF.

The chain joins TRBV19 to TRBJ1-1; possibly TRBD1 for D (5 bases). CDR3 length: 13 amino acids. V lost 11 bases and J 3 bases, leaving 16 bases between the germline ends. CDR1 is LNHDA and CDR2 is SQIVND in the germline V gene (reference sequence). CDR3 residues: CASKGLGYTEAFF. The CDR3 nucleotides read TGTGCCTCGAAGGGGCTAGGTTACACTGAAGCTTTCTTT. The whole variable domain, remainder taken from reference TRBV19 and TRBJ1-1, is DGGITQSPKYLFRKEGQNVTLSCEQNLNHDAMYWYRQDPGQGLRLIYYSQIVNDFQKGDIAEGYSVSREKKESFPLTVTSAQKNPTAFYLCASKGLGYTEAFFGQGTRLTVV.

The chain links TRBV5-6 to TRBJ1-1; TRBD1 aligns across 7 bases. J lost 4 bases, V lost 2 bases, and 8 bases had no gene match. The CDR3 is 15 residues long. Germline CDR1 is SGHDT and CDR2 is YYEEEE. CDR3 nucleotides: TGTGCCAGCAGCTTCGGGGCAGGGGGTAGCACTGAAGCTTTCTTT. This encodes CASSFGAGGSTEAFF.

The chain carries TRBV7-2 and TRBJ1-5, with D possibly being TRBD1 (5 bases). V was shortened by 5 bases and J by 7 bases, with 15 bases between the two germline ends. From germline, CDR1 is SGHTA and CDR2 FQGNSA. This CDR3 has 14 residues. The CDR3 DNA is TGTGCCAGCAGCGGGCGCGGAGGGGCCCAGCCCCAGCATTTT. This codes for CASSGRGGAQPQHF. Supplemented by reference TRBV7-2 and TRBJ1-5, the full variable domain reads GAGVSQSPSNKVTEKGKDVELRCDPISGHTALYWYRQSLGQGLEFLIYFQGNSAPDKSGLPSDRFSAERTGGSVSTLTIQRTQQEDSAVYLCASSGRGGAQPQHFGDGTRLSIL.

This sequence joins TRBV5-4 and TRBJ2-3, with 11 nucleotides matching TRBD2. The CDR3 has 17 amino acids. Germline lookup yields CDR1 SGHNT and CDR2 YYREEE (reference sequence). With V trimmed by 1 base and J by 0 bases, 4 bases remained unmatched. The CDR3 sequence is CASSLRLAGGSTDTQYF. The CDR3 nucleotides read TGTGCCAGCAGCTTGAGATTAGCGGGGGGGAGCACAGATACGCAGTATTTT.

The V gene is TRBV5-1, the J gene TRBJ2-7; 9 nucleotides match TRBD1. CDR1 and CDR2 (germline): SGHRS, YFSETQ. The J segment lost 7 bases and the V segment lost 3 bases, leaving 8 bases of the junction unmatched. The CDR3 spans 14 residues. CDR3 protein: CASSSGQGLTEQYF. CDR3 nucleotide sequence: TGCGCCAGCAGCTCGGGACAGGGTTTAACTGAGCAGTACTTC.